Detailed here is one TCR beta chain. Sequenced by immunoSEQ multiplex PCR; TCRdb stores in-frame clones only, minus some. In the table there are about 14,000 clones, approximately 91% of which are singletons. The sample comes from a study of blood T cell repertoires in COVID-19. CDR3 length: 16 amino acids. The V gene's germline CDR1 is SGHTA and CDR2 FQGNSA. V was clipped by 6 bases and J by 2 bases; unmatched bases: 11. This sequence originates from a human donor in a cohort sampled during active COVID-19. This chain uses TRBV7-2 with TRBJ2-7; 9 nucleotides line up with TRBD1. The source material was peripheral blood. Here the CDR3 reads CASRPWLGTGTYEQYF. The DNA for the CDR3 is TGTGCCAGCAGGCCATGGTTAGGGACAGGGACCTACGAGCAGTACTTC.